The 2 T cell receptor beta chains below all came from one sample that was sequenced in a study of T cells after yellow fever vaccination. Using its own MiXCR run on the 5' RACE reads, TCRdb lists one record per CDR3 protein. The repertoire includes a few hundred thousand distinct CDR3 sequences, 15% to 20% of them detected once, and roughly an eighth sits in the top ten. Sequences were derived from PBMCs, sampled 15 days after the yellow fever booster vaccination. The receptors stem from a man aged 25-45 years who received the YFV17D yellow fever vaccine.

This clonotype was detected ten times or more. The chain is built from TRBV28 and TRBJ1-2; the match to TRBD1 covers 7 bases. This CDR3 comprises 13 residues. Germline assignment: CDR1 MDHEN and CDR2 SYDVKM. The V gene end was trimmed by 6 bases and the J gene end by 3 bases; junction bases not matched to a gene: 4. CDR3: CASSIDRDYGYTF. In DNA form, the CDR3 reads TGTGCCAGCAGCATCGACAGGGACTATGGCTACACCTTC.

This clonotype occurred a few times. V usage is TRBV6-5 and J usage is TRBJ1-4, with D hard to call. Germline CDR1 and CDR2: MNHEY and SVGAGI. V lost 2 bases to trimming and J lost 0 bases, with 7 bases between them. The CDR3 covers 15 residues. The CDR3: CASSYRAATNEKLFF. For the CDR3, the DNA is TGTGCCAGCAGTTACAGGGCTGCAACTAATGAAAAACTGTTTTTT.